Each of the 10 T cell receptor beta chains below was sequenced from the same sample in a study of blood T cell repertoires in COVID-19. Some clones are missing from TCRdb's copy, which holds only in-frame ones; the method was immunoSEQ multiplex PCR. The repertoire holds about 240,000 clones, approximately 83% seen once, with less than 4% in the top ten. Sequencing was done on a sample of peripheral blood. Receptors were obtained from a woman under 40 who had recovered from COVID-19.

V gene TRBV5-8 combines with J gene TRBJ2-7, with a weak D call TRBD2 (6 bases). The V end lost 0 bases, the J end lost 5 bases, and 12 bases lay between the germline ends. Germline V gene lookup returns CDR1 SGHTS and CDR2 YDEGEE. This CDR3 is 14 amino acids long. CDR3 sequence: CASSLGGREDEQYF. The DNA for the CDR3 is TGTGCCAGCAGCTTGGGGGGCAGGGAGGACGAGCAGTACTTC.

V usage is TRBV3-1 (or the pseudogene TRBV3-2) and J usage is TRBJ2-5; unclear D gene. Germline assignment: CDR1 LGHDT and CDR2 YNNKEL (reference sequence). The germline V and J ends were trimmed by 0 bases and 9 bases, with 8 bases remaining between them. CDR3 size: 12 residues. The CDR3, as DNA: TGTGCCAGCAGCCAAGAAACCCGGGCCCAGTACTTC. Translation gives CASSQETRAQYF.

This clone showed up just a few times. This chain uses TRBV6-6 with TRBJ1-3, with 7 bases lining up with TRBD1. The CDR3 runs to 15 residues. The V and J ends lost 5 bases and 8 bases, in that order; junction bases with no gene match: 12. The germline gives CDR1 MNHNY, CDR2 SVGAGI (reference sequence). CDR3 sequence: CASSGQDAQQDTIYF. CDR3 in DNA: TGTGCCAGCAGTGGACAGGACGCTCAGCAGGACACCATATATTTT.

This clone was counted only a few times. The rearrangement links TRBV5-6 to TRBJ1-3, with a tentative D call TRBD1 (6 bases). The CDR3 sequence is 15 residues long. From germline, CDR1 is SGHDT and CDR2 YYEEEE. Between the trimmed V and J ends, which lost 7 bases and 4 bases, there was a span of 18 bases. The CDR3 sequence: CASYFQGTRGNTIYF. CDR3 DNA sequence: TGTGCCAGCTACTTTCAAGGGACAAGGGGAAACACCATATATTTT. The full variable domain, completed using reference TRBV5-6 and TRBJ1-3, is DAGVTQSPTHLIKTRGQQVTLRCSPKSGHDTVSWYQQALGQGPQFIFQYYEEEERQRGNFPDRFSGHQFPNYSSELNVNALLLGDSALYLCASYFQGTRGNTIYFGEGSWLTVV.

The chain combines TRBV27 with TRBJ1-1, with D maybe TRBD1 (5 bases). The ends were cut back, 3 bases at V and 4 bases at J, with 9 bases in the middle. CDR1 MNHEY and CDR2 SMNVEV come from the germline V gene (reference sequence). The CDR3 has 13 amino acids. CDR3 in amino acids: CASSFSDSTEAFF. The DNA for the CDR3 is TGTGCCAGCAGTTTTTCCGACAGCACTGAAGCTTTCTTT.

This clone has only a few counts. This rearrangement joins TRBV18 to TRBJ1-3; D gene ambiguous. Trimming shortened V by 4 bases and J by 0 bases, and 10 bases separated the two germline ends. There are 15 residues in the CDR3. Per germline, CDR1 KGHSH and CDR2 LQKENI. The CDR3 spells CASSRGLSSGNTIYF. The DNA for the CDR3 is TGTGCCAGCTCACGCGGACTGTCCTCTGGAAACACCATATATTTT.

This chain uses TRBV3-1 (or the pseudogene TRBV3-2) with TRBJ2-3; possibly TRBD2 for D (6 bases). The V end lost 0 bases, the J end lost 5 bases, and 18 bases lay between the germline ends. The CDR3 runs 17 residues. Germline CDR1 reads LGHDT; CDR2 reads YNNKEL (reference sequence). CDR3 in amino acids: CASSQEASGPLGDTQYF. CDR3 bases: TGTGCCAGCAGCCAAGAGGCCAGCGGGCCCCTCGGAGATACGCAGTATTTT.

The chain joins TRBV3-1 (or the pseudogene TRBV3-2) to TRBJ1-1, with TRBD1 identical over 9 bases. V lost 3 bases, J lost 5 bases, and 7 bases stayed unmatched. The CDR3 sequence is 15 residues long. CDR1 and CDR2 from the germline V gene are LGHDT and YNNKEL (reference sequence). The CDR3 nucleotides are TGTGCCAGCAGCCATAGTGGACAGGGGAATACTGAAGCTTTCTTT. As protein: CASSHSGQGNTEAFF.

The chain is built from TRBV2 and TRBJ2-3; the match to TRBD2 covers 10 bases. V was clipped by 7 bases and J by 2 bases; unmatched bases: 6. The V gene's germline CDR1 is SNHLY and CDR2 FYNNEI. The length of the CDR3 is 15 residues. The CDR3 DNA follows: TGTGCCAGCACCCCCCTAGCGGGGGTCACAGATACGCAGTATTTT. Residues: CASTPLAGVTDTQYF.

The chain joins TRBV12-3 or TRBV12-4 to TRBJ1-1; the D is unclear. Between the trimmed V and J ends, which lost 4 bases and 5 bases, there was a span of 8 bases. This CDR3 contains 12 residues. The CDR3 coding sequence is TGTGCCAGCAGTTCTTGGCGGACTGAAGCTTTCTTT. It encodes CASSSWRTEAFF.